The 10 T cell receptor beta chains in this list originate from one sample, sequenced in a study of early T cells in non-severe SARS-CoV-2 infection. TCRdb reprocessed the 5' RACE reads with MiXCR, giving one entry per CDR3 protein. The profile covers just under 65,000 distinct CDR3 sequences, with about an eighth appearing a single time and more than 3.5% taken by the ten largest. Sequenced input: whole blood. These receptors were obtained from an adult who was a healthcare worker with PCR-confirmed SARS-CoV-2 infection or an uninfected control (not recorded which).

This clonotype was counted ten times or more. This chain connects TRBV7-8 to TRBJ1-6; D is undetermined. The CDR3 length is 14 residues. Trimming left V 4 bases short and J 6 bases short, with 10 bases between. Germline V lookup: CDR1 SGHVS, CDR2 FQNEAQ. The CDR3 nucleotides read TGTGCCAGCAGCTACGACATGGTTAATTCACCCCTCCACTTT. Its protein is CASSYDMVNSPLHF.

This clonotype was counted only a few times. The chain has TRBV11-2 and TRBJ2-2; either TRBD1 or TRBD2 may fit D (6 bases each). The V gene lost 2 bases and the J gene lost 7 bases, with 17 bases spanning the gap. Germline values: CDR1 SGHAT, CDR2 FQNNGV. The CDR3 loop spans 16 amino acids. CDR3 protein: CASSLTGGYEDGELFF. CDR3 nucleotides: TGTGCCAGCAGCTTAACCGGGGGCTATGAGGACGGGGAGCTGTTTTTT.

The chain recombines TRBV4-1 with TRBJ2-7, with D possibly being TRBD2 (6 bases). Between the trimmed V and J ends, which lost 8 bases and 0 bases, there was a span of 17 bases. CDR1 is MGHRA and CDR2 is YSYEKL in the germline V gene. The CDR3 sequence is 15 residues long. DNA of the CDR3: TGCGCCAGCGCAACGCGCGGGGTAGCCTCCTACGAGCAGTACTTC. It encodes CASATRGVASYEQYF.

The table lists this clonotype with a few counts. The V gene is TRBV6-5, the J gene TRBJ2-1; D possibly corresponds to TRBD2 (7 bases). V was pared by 0 bases and J by 9 bases, with 18 bases between. Per germline, CDR1 MNHEY and CDR2 SVGAGI. CDR3 length equals 16 residues. CDR3 in amino acids: CASSYSAAGAGSEQFF. CDR3 DNA: TGTGCCAGCAGTTACTCCGCCGCGGGGGCAGGGAGTGAGCAGTTCTTC.

This clonotype was picked up many times. The chain combines TRBV20-1 with TRBJ1-1; the D gene is possibly TRBD1 (5 bases). The V gene lost 6 bases and the J gene lost 7 bases, with 12 bases spanning the gap. Germline CDR1 is DFQATT and CDR2 is SNEGSKA (reference sequence). This CDR3 is 11 amino acids long. Here the CDR3 reads CSARGAFEAFF. In DNA, the CDR3 is TGCAGTGCCCGAGGGGCCTTTGAAGCTTTCTTT.

This clonotype was found many times. The rearrangement joins TRBV18 to TRBJ2-4; D remains unclear. Looked up from germline, CDR1 is KGHSH and CDR2 is LQKENI. V gave up 3 bases and J gave up 6 bases, with 9 bases separating them. The CDR3 contains 13 residues. As DNA, the CDR3 is TGTGCCAGCTCACCGGGGATCCCAAACATTCAGTACTTC. It encodes CASSPGIPNIQYF.

Only a few counts were recorded for this clonotype. The chain has TRBV10-3 and TRBJ1-1, with a possible D match to TRBD1 (5 bases). Germline V gives CDR1 ENHRY, CDR2 SYGVKD. The length of the CDR3 is 16 residues. The V end lost 6 bases, the J end lost 1 base, and 18 bases lay between the germline ends. This CDR3 is CAISPGRGRQNTEAFF. In DNA form, the CDR3 reads TGTGCCATCAGCCCTGGGCGGGGACGCCAGAACACTGAAGCTTTCTTT.

This clonotype appeared many times. V gene TRBV6-5 combines with J gene TRBJ1-1, with TRBD1 as a possible D gene (5 bases). V was cut by 0 bases and J by 5 bases, with 13 bases left in between. This CDR3 region has 15 residues. Germline loops: CDR1 MNHEY, CDR2 SVGAGI. CDR3: CASSYSQGGGTEAFF. As DNA, the CDR3 is TGTGCCAGCAGTTACTCGCAGGGTGGAGGGACTGAAGCTTTCTTT.

The CDR3 spells CASSHSNYGYTF. CDR3 DNA: TGTGCCAGTAGTCACAGTAACTATGGCTACACCTTC. The chain joins TRBV19 to TRBJ1-2; no definite D call. CDR1 and CDR2 from the germline V gene are LNHDA and SQIVND (reference sequence). The CDR3 length is 12 residues. V lost 5 bases, J lost 1 base, and 5 bases lay in between.

This clonotype was seen many times. This rearrangement joins TRBV29-1 to TRBJ1-1, with 7 bases that match TRBD1. Germline V gene lookup returns CDR1 SQVTM and CDR2 ANQGSEA. The ends lost 5 bases at V and 8 bases at J; junction bases unmatched: 5. CDR3 length equals 11 residues. CDR3 nucleotide sequence: TGCAGCGTTACCAGGGGGAGGGAAGCTTTCTTT. This sequence encodes CSVTRGREAFF.